This T cell receptor (beta chain) was recovered during a study of cytomegalovirus exposure and HLA in healthy donors. The PCR used 60 Vbeta and 13 Jbeta primers. Clones were read by immunoSEQ multiplex PCR, and TCRdb kept only the in-frame ones, dropping some. The table records approximately 150,000 clones, roughly 80% of them present only once. CDR1 MNHEY and CDR2 SVGAGI come from the germline V gene. V lost 2 bases and J lost 0; bases outside the gene matches: 3. This CDR3 has 15 residues. Regarding the study as a whole: An analysis done earlier found most TCR beta V segments productive about 87% or about 30% of the time.

About this clone itself: Antigen specificity is unknown.

This TCR came from a woman between 40 and 50 years old in good health and CMV-seronegative. The sequenced material came from PBMCs. This rearrangement joins TRBV6-5 to TRBJ1-1; 7 nucleotides match TRBD1. This CDR3 is CASSYQGQMNTEAFF. The CDR3 DNA is TGTGCCAGCAGTTACCAGGGACAGATGAACACTGAAGCTTTCTTT.